This T cell receptor beta chain was identified during a study of radiotherapy plus CTLA-4 blockade in lung cancer. There are 15 residues in the CDR3. Germline CDR1 is MNHEY and CDR2 is SVGAGI. V was clipped by 5 bases and J by 3 bases, with 11 bases between them. Those with chemo-refractory metastatic non-small-cell lung cancer were treated with focal radiation combined with CTLA-4 blockade using ipilimumab. TCRdb's copy holds only in-frame clones and misses some; the assay was immunoSEQ multiplex PCR. The sample consists of about 95,000 clones, 83% of them appearing once. Sequencing used peripheral blood, obtained from a patient treated with radiotherapy plus ipilimumab. The chain joins TRBV6-5 to TRBJ1-6; D is perhaps TRBD1 (6 bases). This receptor was taken from a human donor with non-small cell lung cancer who had stable disease on radiotherapy plus ipilimumab. This chain's CDR3 is CASSRGQRYNSPLHF. CDR3 DNA: TGTGCCAGCAGTCGAGGACAGCGCTATAATTCACCCCTCCACTTT.